The rows below give T cell receptor beta chains drawn from one sample of a study of cytomegalovirus exposure and HLA in healthy donors. Profiled with immunoSEQ multiplex PCR; TCRdb holds only in-frame clones, not every one. Here the sample spans around 180,000 clones, roughly 80% being singletons. Sequenced sample: PBMCs. The receptors were sampled from a man aged 35-49 years in good health and CMV-seronegative. Both conserved end residues are part of each CDR3. Fields, in order: CDR3 protein, CDR3 DNA, D gene, clone size, J gene, V gene. A D gene is named only where the DNA matches it firmly. Size is omitted from some rows. Given values are once, few, many or a class for expanded clones.

cdr3_aa: CASRTGQLLNTEAFF
cdr3_nt: TGTGCCAGCAGGACGGGACAGTTACTGAACACTGAAGCTTTCTTT
d_call: TRBD1
clone_size: NA
j_call: TRBJ1-1
v_call: TRBV27

cdr3_aa: CASSLDYSPLHF
cdr3_nt: TGTGCCAGCAGCTTAGACTATTCACCCCTCCACTTT
d_call: NA
clone_size: NA
j_call: TRBJ1-6
v_call: TRBV7-2

cdr3_aa: CASSMRRADSPLHF
cdr3_nt: TGTGCCAGCAGCATGAGGAGGGCTGATTCACCCCTCCACTTT
d_call: NA
clone_size: once
j_call: TRBJ1-6
v_call: TRBV5-4

cdr3_aa: CASSSRLAGGLGTQYF
cdr3_nt: TGTGCCAGCAGCTCCAGACTAGCGGGGGGCCTCGGTACGCAGTATTTT
d_call: TRBD2
clone_size: NA
j_call: TRBJ2-3
v_call: TRBV7-9

cdr3_aa: CASSLRQGGNEQFF
cdr3_nt: TGCGCCAGCAGCTTAAGGCAGGGGGGCAATGAGCAGTTCTTC
d_call: NA
clone_size: NA
j_call: TRBJ2-1
v_call: TRBV5-1

cdr3_aa: CASSPGQGSNQPQHF
cdr3_nt: TGTGCCAGCTCCCCGGGACAGGGAAGCAATCAGCCCCAGCATTTT
d_call: TRBD1
clone_size: NA
j_call: TRBJ1-5
v_call: TRBV18

cdr3_aa: CSVYWGDRVQETQYF
cdr3_nt: TGCAGCGTTTATTGGGGGGACAGGGTACAAGAGACCCAGTACTTC
d_call: TRBD1
clone_size: NA
j_call: TRBJ2-5
v_call: TRBV29-1

cdr3_aa: CASSWDTGGPVAFF
cdr3_nt: TGTGCCAGCAGCTGGGATACGGGGGGGCCGGTGGCTTTCTTT
d_call: NA
clone_size: NA
j_call: TRBJ1-1
v_call: TRBV7-9

cdr3_aa: CASSSRGYGNTIYF
cdr3_nt: TGTGCCAGCAGCTCTCGCGGGTACGGAAACACCATATATTTT
d_call: NA
clone_size: NA
j_call: TRBJ1-3
v_call: TRBV7-8

cdr3_aa: CSSSLDRRYEQYF
cdr3_nt: TGTTCCAGCAGCTTGGACAGGCGCTACGAGCAGTACTTC
d_call: TRBD1
clone_size: NA
j_call: TRBJ2-7
v_call: TRBV7-9

cdr3_aa: CASGGDSAYGYTF
cdr3_nt: TGTGCTAGTGGTGGGGACAGCGCTTATGGCTACACCTTC
d_call: TRBD1
clone_size: NA
j_call: TRBJ1-2
v_call: TRBV12-5

cdr3_aa: CASRVAVQETQYF
cdr3_nt: TGTGCCAGCAGGGTAGCGGTCCAAGAGACCCAGTACTTC
d_call: NA
clone_size: NA
j_call: TRBJ2-5
v_call: TRBV7-2

cdr3_aa: CASSTLAGSTDTQYF
cdr3_nt: TGTGCCAGTAGTACACTAGCGGGCTCCACAGATACGCAGTATTTT
d_call: TRBD2
clone_size: NA
j_call: TRBJ2-3
v_call: TRBV19

cdr3_aa: CASSEGAGSVDEQYF
cdr3_nt: TGTGCCAGCAGCGAGGGGGCGGGCAGCGTCGACGAGCAGTACTTC
d_call: TRBD1
clone_size: NA
j_call: TRBJ2-7
v_call: TRBV7-3

cdr3_aa: CASSLGWADRGGDTEAFF
cdr3_nt: TGTGCCAGCAGCTTAGGATGGGCCGACAGGGGGGGTGACACTGAAGCTTTCTTT
d_call: TRBD1
clone_size: NA
j_call: TRBJ1-1
v_call: TRBV11-2

cdr3_aa: CASTQGTSRGGELFF
cdr3_nt: TGTGCCAGCACCCAAGGAACTAGCAGAGGCGGGGAGCTGTTTTTT
d_call: NA
clone_size: NA
j_call: TRBJ2-2
v_call: TRBV7-6

cdr3_aa: CASRLQSSSGANVLTF
cdr3_nt: TGTGCCAGCAGACTACAAAGTAGCTCTGGGGCCAACGTCCTGACTTTC
d_call: NA
clone_size: NA
j_call: TRBJ2-6
v_call: TRBV27

cdr3_aa: CASTLTSGSYEQYF
cdr3_nt: TGTGCCAGCACCCTGACTAGCGGGAGCTACGAGCAGTACTTC
d_call: TRBD2
clone_size: few
j_call: TRBJ2-7
v_call: TRBV6-1

cdr3_aa: CASSLDRRGGYEQYF
cdr3_nt: TGTGCCAGCAGTTTGGACCGACGGGGTGGCTACGAGCAGTACTTC
d_call: NA
clone_size: NA
j_call: TRBJ2-7
v_call: TRBV27

cdr3_aa: CSAEAGDNEQFF
cdr3_nt: TGCAGCGCTGAAGCAGGGGACAATGAGCAGTTCTTC
d_call: NA
clone_size: NA
j_call: TRBJ2-1
v_call: TRBV29-1

cdr3_aa: CASSGDRGNEKLFF
cdr3_nt: TGCGCCAGCAGCGGGGACAGGGGAAACGAAAAACTGTTTTTT
d_call: TRBD1
clone_size: NA
j_call: TRBJ1-4
v_call: TRBV4-3

cdr3_aa: CSGRQGHNEQFF
cdr3_nt: TGCAGCGGCCGACAGGGACACAATGAGCAGTTCTTC
d_call: TRBD1
clone_size: NA
j_call: TRBJ2-1
v_call: TRBV29-1

cdr3_aa: CASSRRQDQGEKLFF
cdr3_nt: TGTGCCAGCAGCCGGAGACAGGATCAAGGTGAAAAACTGTTTTTT
d_call: NA
clone_size: NA
j_call: TRBJ1-4
v_call: TRBV5-6

cdr3_aa: CASSQGASGTGETQYF
cdr3_nt: TGCGCCAGCAGCCAAGGAGCTAGCGGGACCGGAGAGACCCAGTACTTC
d_call: TRBD2
clone_size: NA
j_call: TRBJ2-5
v_call: TRBV4-3

cdr3_aa: CASTLSGSGTGELFF
cdr3_nt: TGTGCCAGCACCCTCAGCGGGAGTGGCACCGGGGAGCTGTTTTTT
d_call: TRBD2
clone_size: NA
j_call: TRBJ2-2
v_call: TRBV9

cdr3_aa: CASSPPWSTEAFF
cdr3_nt: TGTGCCAGCAGTCCCCCGTGGAGCACTGAAGCTTTCTTT
d_call: NA
clone_size: NA
j_call: TRBJ1-1
v_call: TRBV28

cdr3_aa: CAWSVTSGSDSYEQYF
cdr3_nt: TGTGCCTGGAGTGTGACTAGCGGGAGCGATTCCTACGAGCAGTACTTC
d_call: TRBD2
clone_size: NA
j_call: TRBJ2-7
v_call: TRBV30

cdr3_aa: CASSDRGEETQYF
cdr3_nt: TGTGCCAGCAGCGACAGGGGTGAAGAGACCCAGTACTTC
d_call: TRBD1
clone_size: NA
j_call: TRBJ2-5
v_call: TRBV9

cdr3_aa: CASSPYTSGAFPQYF
cdr3_nt: TGTGCCAGCAGCCCTTACACTAGCGGAGCCTTCCCGCAGTATTTT
d_call: TRBD2
clone_size: NA
j_call: TRBJ2-3
v_call: TRBV7-6

cdr3_aa: CASSLEPYEQYF
cdr3_nt: TGTGCCAGCAGCTTGGAGCCCTACGAGCAGTACTTC
d_call: NA
clone_size: NA
j_call: TRBJ2-7
v_call: TRBV5-6

cdr3_aa: CAISANGGTYGYTF
cdr3_nt: TGTGCCATCAGTGCAAATGGGGGGACCTATGGCTACACCTTC
d_call: NA
clone_size: NA
j_call: TRBJ1-2
v_call: TRBV10-3

cdr3_aa: CASSRTGTSGLETQYF
cdr3_nt: TGTGCCAGTAGTAGAACCGGGACTAGCGGGTTGGAGACCCAGTACTTC
d_call: TRBD2
clone_size: NA
j_call: TRBJ2-5
v_call: TRBV19

cdr3_aa: CASSQLAGEDTQYF
cdr3_nt: TGTGCCAGCAGTCAGCTAGCGGGAGAGGATACGCAGTATTTT
d_call: TRBD2
clone_size: once
j_call: TRBJ2-3
v_call: TRBV6-5

cdr3_aa: CASSQTGLAGYEQYF
cdr3_nt: TGCGCCAGCAGCCAAACTGGACTAGCGGGCTACGAGCAGTACTTC
d_call: TRBD2
clone_size: NA
j_call: TRBJ2-7
v_call: TRBV4-3

cdr3_aa: CASSLGTASYNEQFF
cdr3_nt: TGTGCCAGCAGCTTAGGGACAGCCTCCTACAATGAGCAGTTCTTC
d_call: TRBD1
clone_size: NA
j_call: TRBJ2-1
v_call: TRBV9

cdr3_aa: CASSPSHRDHGYTF
cdr3_nt: TGCGCCAGCAGCCCTAGCCACAGGGACCATGGCTACACCTTC
d_call: NA
clone_size: NA
j_call: TRBJ1-2
v_call: TRBV4-3

cdr3_aa: CASGSTYNEQFF
cdr3_nt: TGTGCCAGCGGGAGCACCTACAATGAGCAGTTCTTC
d_call: NA
clone_size: few
j_call: TRBJ2-1
v_call: TRBV6-1

cdr3_aa: CASSPPSFTDTQYF
cdr3_nt: TGTGCCAGCTCACCACCTTCCTTCACAGATACGCAGTATTTT
d_call: NA
clone_size: few
j_call: TRBJ2-3
v_call: TRBV18

cdr3_aa: CASSLDSINSPLHF
cdr3_nt: TGTGCCAGCAGCCTGGACAGCATTAATTCACCCCTCCACTTT
d_call: NA
clone_size: once
j_call: TRBJ1-6
v_call: TRBV7-9

cdr3_aa: CASRFPGVNNEQFF
cdr3_nt: TGCGCCAGCAGATTTCCCGGGGTGAACAATGAGCAGTTCTTC
d_call: NA
clone_size: NA
j_call: TRBJ2-1
v_call: TRBV5-1

cdr3_aa: CASKTSGGAADTQYF
cdr3_nt: TGTGCCAGTAAGACTAGCGGGGGGGCCGCAGATACGCAGTATTTT
d_call: TRBD2
clone_size: NA
j_call: TRBJ2-3
v_call: TRBV19

cdr3_aa: CASRGPNYGYTF
cdr3_nt: TGTGCCAGCAGGGGGCCTAACTATGGCTACACCTTC
d_call: NA
clone_size: few
j_call: TRBJ1-2
v_call: TRBV27

cdr3_aa: CATSLGQKNTEAFF
cdr3_nt: TGTGCCACCAGTCTCGGACAGAAGAACACTGAAGCTTTCTTT
d_call: NA
clone_size: NA
j_call: TRBJ1-1
v_call: TRBV10-3

cdr3_aa: CASSSTGSSYNEQFF
cdr3_nt: TGTGCCAGCTCCTCGACGGGGAGCTCCTACAATGAGCAGTTCTTC
d_call: NA
clone_size: NA
j_call: TRBJ2-1
v_call: TRBV18

cdr3_aa: CASSQGQKRTGTGELFF
cdr3_nt: TGCGCCAGCAGCCAGGGACAGAAACGAACGGGGACCGGGGAGCTGTTTTTT
d_call: TRBD1
clone_size: once
j_call: TRBJ2-2
v_call: TRBV4-3

cdr3_aa: CASSREVNTEAFF
cdr3_nt: TGTGCCAGCAGCCGGGAAGTGAACACTGAAGCTTTCTTT
d_call: NA
clone_size: few
j_call: TRBJ1-1
v_call: TRBV6-5

cdr3_aa: CASSRDRGLGSYNSPLHF
cdr3_nt: TGTGCCAGCAGCCGGGACAGGGGGCTAGGGTCCTATAATTCACCCCTCCACTTT
d_call: TRBD1
clone_size: NA
j_call: TRBJ1-6
v_call: TRBV7-9

cdr3_aa: CASSYSSGTYEQYF
cdr3_nt: TGTGCCAGCAGCTATTCTAGCGGAACCTACGAGCAGTACTTC
d_call: TRBD2
clone_size: NA
j_call: TRBJ2-7
v_call: TRBV7-9

cdr3_aa: CAISGGQITDTQYF
cdr3_nt: TGTGCCATCAGTGGAGGACAGATCACAGATACGCAGTATTTT
d_call: NA
clone_size: NA
j_call: TRBJ2-3
v_call: TRBV10-3

cdr3_aa: CASKPGNRGTETQYF
cdr3_nt: TGTGCCAGTAAGCCCGGGAACAGGGGGACCGAGACCCAGTACTTC
d_call: TRBD1
clone_size: few
j_call: TRBJ2-5
v_call: TRBV19

cdr3_aa: CASSRTGGSDTEAFF
cdr3_nt: TGTGCCAGCTCACGGACAGGGGGTTCGGACACTGAAGCTTTCTTT
d_call: TRBD1
clone_size: NA
j_call: TRBJ1-1
v_call: TRBV18